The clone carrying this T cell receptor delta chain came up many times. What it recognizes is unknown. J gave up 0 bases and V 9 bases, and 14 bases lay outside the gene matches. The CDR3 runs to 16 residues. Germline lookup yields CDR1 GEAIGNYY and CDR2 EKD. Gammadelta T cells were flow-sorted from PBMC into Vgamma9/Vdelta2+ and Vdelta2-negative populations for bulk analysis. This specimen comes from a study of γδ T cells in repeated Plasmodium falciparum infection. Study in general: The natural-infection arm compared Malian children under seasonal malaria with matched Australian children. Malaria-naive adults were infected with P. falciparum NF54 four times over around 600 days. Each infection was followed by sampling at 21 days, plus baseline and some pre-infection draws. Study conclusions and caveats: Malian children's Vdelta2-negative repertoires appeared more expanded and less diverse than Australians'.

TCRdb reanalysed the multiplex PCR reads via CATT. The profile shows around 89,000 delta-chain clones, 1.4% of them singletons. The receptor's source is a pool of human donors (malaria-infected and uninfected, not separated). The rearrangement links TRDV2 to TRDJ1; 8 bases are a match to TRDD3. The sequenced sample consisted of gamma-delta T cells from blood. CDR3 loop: CARRTWGYPNTDKLIF. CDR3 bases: TGTGCCCGTAGAACTTGGGGATACCCGAACACCGATAAACTCATCTTT.